This T cell receptor beta chain was recovered during a study of blood T cell repertoires in COVID-19. Study details: Specimens from acute and convalescent COVID-19 originated in the United States, Italy and Spain. PBMCs, B-cell-depleted T cells, or T cells were the source of the cDNA or gDNA that made up the material.

The sample holds one count of this clone. Germline V gene lookup returns CDR1 MNHNS and CDR2 SASEGT. This CDR3 has 15 amino acids. Trimming at V came to 4 bases and at J to 7 bases, leaving 8 bases not matched to a gene. Authors' analysis steps: Scientists estimated how many nucleated cells there were by amplifying reference gene primers. TCRdb's table, derived via immunoSEQ multiplex PCR, lists solely in-frame clones and lacks some. That table gives V, J and clone size, and the DNA gave D and trimming. Seen here are 200,000 to 250,000 clones, around 84% observed once, and the top ten hold around 3%. V usage is TRBV6-1 and J usage is TRBJ2-7, with 12 bases that match TRBD1. This receptor was identified in a man aged 55 to 70 with acute or convalescent COVID-19. The sequenced sample was peripheral blood. CDR3 in DNA: TGTGCCAGCAGTGTGCCGGGACAGGGGGCTAAAGAGCAGTACTTC. It encodes CASSVPGQGAKEQYF.